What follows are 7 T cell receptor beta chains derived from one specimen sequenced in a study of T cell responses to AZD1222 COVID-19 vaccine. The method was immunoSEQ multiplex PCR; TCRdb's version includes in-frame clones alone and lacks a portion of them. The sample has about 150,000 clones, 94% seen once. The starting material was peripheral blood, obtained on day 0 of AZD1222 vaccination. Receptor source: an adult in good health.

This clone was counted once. CDR3 amino acids: CASSIGRAGARAFF. CDR3 coding DNA: TGTGCCAGTAGTATAGGGAGGGCAGGGGCCAGAGCTTTCTTT. This chain uses TRBV19 with TRBJ1-1; maybe TRBD1 (6 bases). CDR3 length equals 14 residues. The germline V and J ends were trimmed by 1 base and 10 bases, with 16 bases remaining between them. Germline loops: CDR1 LNHDA, CDR2 SQIVND (reference sequence).

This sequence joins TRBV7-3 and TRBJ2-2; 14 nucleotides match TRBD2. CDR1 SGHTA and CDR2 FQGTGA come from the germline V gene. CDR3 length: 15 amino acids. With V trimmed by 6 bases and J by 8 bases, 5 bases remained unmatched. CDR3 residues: CASRGLAGGRGELFF. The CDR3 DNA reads TGTGCCAGCAGAGGACTAGCGGGAGGCCGAGGGGAGCTGTTTTTT.

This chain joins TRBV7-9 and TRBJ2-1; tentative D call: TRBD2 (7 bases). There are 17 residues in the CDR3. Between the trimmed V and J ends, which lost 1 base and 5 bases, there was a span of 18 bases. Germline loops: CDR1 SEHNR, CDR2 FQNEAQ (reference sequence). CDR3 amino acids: CASSLVLRGRAHNEQFF. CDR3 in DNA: TGTGCCAGCAGCTTAGTTTTAAGGGGGAGGGCACACAATGAGCAGTTCTTC.

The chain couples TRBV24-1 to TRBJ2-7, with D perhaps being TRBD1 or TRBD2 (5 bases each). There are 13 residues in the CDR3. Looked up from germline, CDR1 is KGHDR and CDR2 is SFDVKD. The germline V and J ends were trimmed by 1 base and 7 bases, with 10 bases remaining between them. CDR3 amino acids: CATSDFEGYEQYV. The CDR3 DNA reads TGTGCCACCAGTGATTTTGAGGGGTATGAGCAGTACGTC.

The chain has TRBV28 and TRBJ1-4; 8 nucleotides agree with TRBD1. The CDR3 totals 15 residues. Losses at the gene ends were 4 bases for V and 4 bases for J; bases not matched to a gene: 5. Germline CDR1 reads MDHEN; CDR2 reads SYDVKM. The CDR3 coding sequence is TGTGCCAGCAGTTCCGGACAGGGCCTTAATGAAAAACTGTTTTTT. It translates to CASSSGQGLNEKLFF.

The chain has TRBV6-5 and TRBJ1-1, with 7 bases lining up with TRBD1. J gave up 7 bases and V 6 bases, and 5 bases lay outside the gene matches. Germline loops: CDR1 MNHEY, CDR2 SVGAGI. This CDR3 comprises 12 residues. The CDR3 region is CASSPGTDEAFF. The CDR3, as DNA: TGTGCCAGCAGCCCCGGGACAGATGAAGCTTTCTTT.

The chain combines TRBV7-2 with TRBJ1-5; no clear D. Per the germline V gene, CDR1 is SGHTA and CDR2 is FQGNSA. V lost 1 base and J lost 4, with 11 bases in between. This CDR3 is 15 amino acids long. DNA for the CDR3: TGTGCCAGCAGCTTAGGATCAGTTCGGAATCAGCCCCAGCATTTT. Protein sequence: CASSLGSVRNQPQHF. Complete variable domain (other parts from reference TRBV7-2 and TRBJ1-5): GAGVSQSPSNKVTEKGKDVELRCDPISGHTALYWYRQSLGQGLEFLIYFQGNSAPDKSGLPSDRFSAERTGGSVSTLTIQRTQQEDSAVYLCASSLGSVRNQPQHFGDGTRLSIL.